The 2 T cell receptor beta chains in this list originate from one sample, sequenced in a study of blood T cell repertoires in COVID-19. Repertoires were generated with immunoSEQ multiplex PCR, while TCRdb's copy carries only in-frame clones and drops some. The sample comprises over 15,000 clones, roughly three quarters of which are singletons, and roughly 31% rests with the top ten. The source material was peripheral blood. The receptors stem from a man between 65 and 85 years old with active or convalescent COVID-19.

The chain recombines TRBV11-1 with TRBJ2-7; 7 nucleotides match TRBD2. The V gene end was trimmed by 0 bases and the J gene end by 5 bases; junction bases not matched to a gene: 4. The germline V gene has CDR1 SGHAT and CDR2 FQDESV (reference sequence). This CDR3 contains 14 residues. The CDR3 sequence is CASSLAGGTHEQYF. The CDR3 DNA follows: TGTGCCAGCAGCTTAGCGGGGGGGACCCACGAGCAGTACTTC.

The V gene is TRBV15, the J gene TRBJ2-7; 9 nucleotides match TRBD1. Per germline, CDR1 LNHNV and CDR2 YYDKDF (reference sequence). CDR3 size: 14 residues. V was clipped by 4 bases and J by 6 bases; unmatched bases: 7. Written as DNA, the CDR3 is TGTGCCACCAGCACCGGGACAGGGTTTAGCGAGCAGTACTTC. This sequence encodes CATSTGTGFSEQYF.